One and the same sample provided the 23 T cell receptor beta chains below, sequenced in a study of blood T cell repertoires in COVID-19. Sequenced by immunoSEQ multiplex PCR; TCRdb stores in-frame clones only, minus some. The sample contains some 140,000 clones, roughly 84% of which appear only once. Sequenced input: peripheral blood. Receptors originate from a woman aged 55-69 years with COVID-19, enrolled during active disease.

The genes are TRBV15 and TRBJ1-4, with TRBD1 matching 9 bases. Germline V CDR1 and CDR2: LNHNV, YYDKDF (reference sequence). The CDR3 length is 15 residues. The junction had 4 bases not matched to a gene; V was cut back by 1 base and J by 7 bases. Written as DNA, the CDR3 is TGTGCCACCAGCAGAGGCGGGACAGGGTCTGAAAAACTGTTTTTT. This sequence encodes CATSRGGTGSEKLFF.

This sequence joins TRBV7-6 and TRBJ2-1; TRBD2 might be the D (6 bases). The CDR3 consists of 16 residues. Germline V gene sequence: CDR1 SGHVS, CDR2 FNYEAQ. Trimming removed 4 bases from V and 7 bases from J, with 20 bases in between. Here the CDR3 reads CASSSPGLSGVNEQFF. The CDR3 DNA reads TGTGCCAGCAGCTCCCCAGGACTATCGGGTGTTAATGAGCAGTTCTTC.

The gene calls are TRBV3-1 (or the pseudogene TRBV3-2) and TRBJ1-1, with a weak D call TRBD1 (5 bases). The CDR3 has 15 residues. Per the germline V gene, CDR1 is LGHDT and CDR2 is YNNKEL (reference sequence). Trimming stripped 1 base from V and 4 bases from J, with 13 bases between. The CDR3 here is CASSQGGRGSTEAFF. The CDR3 nucleotides are TGTGCCAGCAGCCAAGGAGGGCGGGGGAGCACTGAAGCTTTCTTT.

The J gene is TRBJ1-5, the V gene TRBV28, with TRBD1 as a possible D gene (6 bases). CDR3 length: 14 residues. In germline, CDR1 is MDHEN, CDR2 SYDVKM. Trimming removed 7 bases at V and 4 bases at J, with 14 bases between. CDR3 DNA sequence: TGTGCCAGCACCCTGGGAGGGGGTAATCAGCCCCAGCATTTT. Its protein is CASTLGGGNQPQHF.

V usage is TRBV5-1 and J usage is TRBJ2-1, with 9 bases matching TRBD1. CDR1 is SGHRS, CDR2 YFSETQ, per germline. The CDR3 covers 15 residues. V shed 0 bases, J shed 7 bases, and the junction held 5 bases outside the gene matches. This CDR3 is CASSLAGQGANEQFF. The DNA of the CDR3 is TGCGCCAGCAGCTTGGCGGGACAGGGTGCGAATGAGCAGTTCTTC. The whole variable domain, remainder taken from reference TRBV5-1 and TRBJ2-1, is KAGVTQTPRYLIKTRGQQVTLSCSPISGHRSVSWYQQTPGQGLQFLFEYFSETQRNKGNFPGRFSGRQFSNSRSEMNVSTLELGDSALYLCASSLAGQGANEQFFGPGTRLTVL.

V usage is TRBV11-2 and J usage is TRBJ2-2; 8 bases are a match to TRBD2. Germline-derived CDR1 and CDR2 are SGHAT and FQNNGV. The CDR3 runs to 13 residues. J lost 5 bases, V lost 5 bases, and 1 base had no gene match. CDR3 coding DNA: TGTGCCAGCAGCCCGGGGGGGACCGGGGAGCTGTTTTTT. Translated, it gives CASSPGGTGELFF. Based on the CDR3 plus reference TRBV11-2 and TRBJ2-2, the full variable domain is EAGVAQSPRYKIIEKRQSVAFWCNPISGHATLYWYQQILGQGPKLLIQFQNNGVVDDSQLPKDRFSAERLKGVDSTLKIQPAKLEDSAVYLCASSPGGTGELFFGEGSRLTVL.

This chain joins TRBV5-6 and TRBJ2-2; TRBD2 might be the D (6 bases). The length of the CDR3 is 15 residues. Germline lookup yields CDR1 SGHDT and CDR2 YYEEEE. V dropped 4 bases and J dropped 3 bases, with 13 bases sitting between them. The chain's CDR3 is CASSPPGTHTGELFF. The CDR3 nucleotides are TGTGCCAGCAGCCCTCCCGGGACTCACACCGGGGAGCTGTTTTTT.

The rearrangement joins TRBV25-1 to TRBJ2-3; the match to TRBD2 covers 8 bases. After removal of 3 bases from V and 2 bases from J, the junction contained 4 bases not matched to a gene. The CDR3 length is 15 residues. The germline gives CDR1 MGHDK, CDR2 SYGVNS. The DNA of the CDR3 is TGTGCCAGCAGTGATGCGGGGGGTTCCACAGATACGCAGTATTTT. It encodes CASSDAGGSTDTQYF.

The chain is built from TRBV9 and TRBJ1-3; no clear D. This CDR3 has 15 residues. Germline V CDR1 and CDR2: SGDLS, YYNGEE. V was trimmed by 6 bases and J by 2 bases, leaving 15 bases between them. The DNA for the CDR3 is TGTGCCAGCACCGAGACGCAGGAACCTGGAAACACCATATATTTT. This gives the protein CASTETQEPGNTIYF.

This clone was found once. The V call is TRBV21-1, the J call TRBJ2-3; the table calls TRBD2, which could not be checked here. TRBV21-1 is a pseudogene. This CDR3 contains 16 residues. CDR3: CASTRGDKHRTDTQYF. The DNA of the CDR3 is TGTGCCAGCACTCGGGGGGACAAACACCGCACAGATACGCAGTATTTT.

The chain combines TRBV5-5 with TRBJ1-6; 7 bases line up with TRBD1. The CDR3 spans 14 residues. Germline assignment: CDR1 SGHKS and CDR2 YYEKEE (reference sequence). The V segment lost 4 bases and the J segment 7 bases; nucleotides outside the gene matches: 5. The CDR3 region is CASSGGQINSPLHF. In DNA form, the CDR3 reads TGTGCCAGCAGCGGGGGACAGATCAATTCACCCCTCCACTTT. Using reference TRBV5-5 and TRBJ1-6 for the parts outside the CDR3, the full variable domain is DAGVTQSPTHLIKTRGQQVTLRCSPISGHKSVSWYQQVLGQGPQFIFQYYEKEERGRGNFPDRFSARQFPNYSSELNVNALLLGDSALYLCASSGGQINSPLHFGNGTRLTVT.

The rearrangement links TRBV6-6 to TRBJ1-3; tentative D call: TRBD1 (5 bases). The CDR3 has 14 amino acids. V was cut by 6 bases and J by 2 bases, with 11 bases left in between. Germline V gene data show CDR1 as MNHNY and CDR2 as SVGAGI (reference sequence). The CDR3 reads CASSRAGAGNTIYF. The CDR3 DNA reads TGTGCCAGCAGCCGGGCGGGGGCTGGAAACACCATATATTTT.

The chain is built from TRBV12-3 or TRBV12-4 and TRBJ1-5; D call uncertain. V was trimmed by 7 bases and J by 3 bases, leaving 10 bases between them. This CDR3 spans 13 amino acids. The CDR3 protein is CASTYKSNQPQHF. CDR3 DNA sequence: TGTGCCAGCACCTATAAGTCCAATCAGCCCCAGCATTTT.

The V gene is TRBV11-2, the J gene TRBJ1-1, with TRBD1 as a possible D gene (5 bases). V was pared by 3 bases and J by 5 bases, with 10 bases between. The CDR3 sequence is 13 residues long. Germline CDR1 and CDR2: SGHAT and FQNNGV. The CDR3 spells CASSFNPGTEAFF. The CDR3 DNA reads as TGTGCCAGCAGCTTCAACCCAGGGACTGAAGCTTTCTTT.

This clone was detected only a few times. This chain connects TRBV7-3 to TRBJ1-4, with D tentatively TRBD1 (5 bases). CDR1 is SGHTA and CDR2 is FQGTGA in the germline V gene. This CDR3 has 13 residues. Between the trimmed V and J ends, which lost 5 bases and 7 bases, there was a span of 11 bases. CDR3 sequence reads: CASSPGGLEKLFF. In DNA, the CDR3 is TGTGCCAGCAGCCCCGGGGGACTTGAAAAACTGTTTTTT.

The chain employs TRBV10-3 and TRBJ1-3; D not resolved. The CDR3 runs to 16 residues. Germline CDR1 and CDR2: ENHRY and SYGVKD. V lost 6 bases and J 1 base, leaving 16 bases between the germline ends. The CDR3 bases are TGTGCCATCAGCGAGAGGGAGGGATGGTCTGGAAACACCATATATTTT. Translation: CAISEREGWSGNTIYF.

This chain links TRBV25-1 with TRBJ2-2, with 8 bases identical to TRBD2. V shed 3 bases and J 6 bases; nucleotides not matched to a gene: 0. Per the germline V gene, CDR1 is MGHDK and CDR2 is SYGVNS. This CDR3 has 13 residues. The CDR3 spells CASSETSAGELFF. The CDR3 DNA reads as TGTGCCAGCAGTGAGACTAGCGCCGGGGAGCTGTTTTTT. The entire variable domain, with the rest obtained from reference TRBV25-1 and TRBJ2-2, is as follows: EADIYQTPRYLVIGTGKKITLECSQTMGHDKMYWYQQDPGMELHLIHYSYGVNSTEKGDLSSESTVSRIRTEHFPLTLESARPSHTSQYLCASSETSAGELFFGEGSRLTVL.

The gene calls are TRBV3-1 (or the pseudogene TRBV3-2) and TRBJ1-5; 10 bases match TRBD1. The CDR3 spans 15 residues. The germline gives CDR1 LGHDT, CDR2 YNNKEL (reference sequence). V dropped 4 bases and J dropped 6; count of bases not matched to a gene: 6. This CDR3 reads CASSPGTGAGQPQHF. The CDR3 DNA sequence: TGTGCCAGCAGCCCTGGGACAGGGGCAGGTCAGCCCCAGCATTTT.

The chain uses TRBV11-2 and TRBJ1-1, with D unresolved. The CDR3 extends over 14 amino acids. The germline V gene has CDR1 SGHAT and CDR2 FQNNGV. V lost 5 bases to trimming and J lost 6 bases, with 16 bases between them. Written as DNA, the CDR3 is TGTGCCAGCAGCCAAACCTCGCGGGGTGCTGAAGCTTTCTTT. This sequence encodes CASSQTSRGAEAFF.

This chain joins TRBV6-4 and TRBJ2-1; possible D gene TRBD2, 6 bases. Trimming cost V 3 bases and J 9 bases, with 12 bases left between them. From germline, CDR1 is MRHNA and CDR2 SNTAGT. The CDR3 has 13 amino acids. The CDR3 DNA is TGTGCCAGCAGTGAAAGAACAGCGGGTGAGCAGTTCTTC. As protein: CASSERTAGEQFF.

The V call is TRBV7-2, the J call TRBJ2-1; 8 positions match TRBD1. CDR3 length equals 15 residues. Germline CDR1 SGHTA, CDR2 FQGNSA. Trimming cost V 5 bases and J 0 bases; bases outside gene matches: 3. The CDR3 sequence: CASSRDRSSYNEQFF. The CDR3 DNA is TGTGCCAGCAGCCGGGACAGGAGCTCCTACAATGAGCAGTTCTTC.

The V and J genes are TRBV3-1 (or the pseudogene TRBV3-2) and TRBJ2-5; D might be TRBD2 (5 bases). The CDR3 runs 15 residues. CDR1 is LGHDT, CDR2 YNNKEL, per germline (reference sequence). With 1 base removed from V and 5 bases from J, the gap between germline ends came to 14 bases. The CDR3 DNA reads TGTGCCAGCAGCCAAGGTTTCGGGATAGGGGAGACCCAGTACTTC. It specifies CASSQGFGIGETQYF.

This chain uses TRBV6-6 with TRBJ2-7; D unclear. The CDR3 totals 12 residues. The germline gives CDR1 MNHNY, CDR2 SVGAGI (reference sequence). V was shortened by 5 bases and J by 4 bases, with 9 bases between the two germline ends. The DNA of the CDR3 is TGTGCCAGCAGTCAGCAGGCGTACGAGCAGTACTTC. Residues: CASSQQAYEQYF.